Listed below are T cell receptor beta chains from one sample, sequenced in a study of shared clonotypes between healthy human individuals. The table came from immunoSEQ multiplex PCR; TCRdb's copy has only in-frame clones and leaves some out. The sample holds about 680,000 clones; around 90% are singletons and the top ten take about 24%. Material: naive CD8+ T cells sorted from blood. The source is a young man in good health. CDR3s include the opening cysteine and the closing phenylalanine or tryptophan. Fields, in order: clone size, V gene, J gene, D gene, CDR3 protein, CDR3 DNA. D genes are given only for firm matches. Size tells how often a clone was seen (once, few, many) or the class of an expanded clone, and some rows leave it out.

>few|TRBV7-2|TRBJ2-5|-
CASSFTGLQETQYF
TGTGCCAGCAGCTTTACAGGCCTCCAAGAGACCCAGTACTTC
>-|TRBV4-2|TRBJ2-1|TRBD2
CASSFSPDGLASYNEQFF
TGTGCCAGCAGCTTCTCTCCGGACGGACTAGCGTCGTACAATGAGCAGTTCTTC
>-|TRBV9|TRBJ2-5|TRBD1
CASSGGQNRGETQYF
TGTGCCAGCAGCGGAGGTCAAAACAGGGGAGAGACCCAGTACTTC
>-|TRBV28|TRBJ2-1|-
CASSLGPQQFF
TGTGCCAGCAGTTTGGGTCCTCAGCAGTTCTTC
>-|TRBV30|TRBJ2-5|TRBD1
CAWSVQQGPRQETQYF
TGTGCCTGGAGTGTACAACAGGGGCCAAGACAAGAGACCCAGTACTTC
>-|TRBV18|TRBJ1-3|-
CASSPWQGAGNTIYF
TGTGCCAGCTCACCTTGGCAGGGCGCTGGAAACACCATATATTTT
>-|TRBV9|TRBJ2-1|TRBD2
CASSPGDRGEFF
TGTGCCAGCAGCCCCGGAGACCGGGGGGAGTTCTTC
>once|TRBV6-5|TRBJ1-3|-
CASSRGGFDTIYF
TGTGCCAGCAGCCGAGGGGGTTTCGACACCATATATTTT
>once|TRBV7-2|TRBJ2-3|TRBD2
CASSLTSGDTQYF
TGTGCCAGCAGCTTAACTAGCGGAGATACGCAGTATTTT
>-|TRBV29-1|TRBJ1-1|-
CSVGVPLGNGAFF
TGCAGCGTTGGGGTACCCCTGGGAAATGGAGCTTTCTTT
>-|TRBV5-5|TRBJ2-7|TRBD1
CASSPDRGTVYEQYF
TGTGCCAGCAGCCCAGACAGGGGGACCGTCTACGAGCAGTACTTC
>-|TRBV7-9|TRBJ2-1|TRBD2
CASSLEPGLAYNEQFF
TGTGCCAGCAGCTTAGAGCCGGGACTAGCTTACAATGAGCAGTTCTTC
>once|TRBV6-1|TRBJ2-7|TRBD1
CASRGGQGFEQYF
TGTGCCAGCAGAGGCGGACAGGGATTCGAGCAGTACTTC
>-|TRBV14|TRBJ2-7|-
CASSQSRGSYEQYF
TGTGCCAGCAGCCAATCCAGGGGCTCCTACGAGCAGTACTTC
>-|TRBV7-9|TRBJ2-7|TRBD2
CASSSRERESHEQYF
TGTGCCAGCAGCTCCCGGGAGCGGGAGAGTCACGAGCAGTACTTC
>-|TRBV2|TRBJ2-5|TRBD2
CASRLVLAGTMETQYF
TGTGCCAGCAGGCTTGTACTAGCGGGAACGATGGAGACCCAGTACTTC
>-|TRBV7-6|TRBJ2-7|TRBD1
CASSPDRGYEQYF
TGTGCCAGCAGCCCCGACAGGGGCTACGAGCAGTACTTC